This T cell receptor beta chain was sequenced during a study of technical replicates of blood from a few donors. Here immunoSEQ multiplex PCR was the method, and the copy in TCRdb shows in-frame clones only, minus some. Of around 78,000 clones in the sample, about 93% were seen once. The germline V gene has CDR1 SGHRS and CDR2 YFSETQ. Germline trimming cut 0 bases from V and 3 bases from J; bases unmatched to any gene: 3. The CDR3 covers 15 residues. Sequencing used T cells isolated from PBMCs. This TCR came from a human donor in good health. The V gene is TRBV5-1, the J gene TRBJ2-1; TRBD2 aligns across 7 bases. The CDR3 DNA is TGCGCCAGCAGCTTGGGCGGGAGCTACTACAATGAGCAGTTCTTC. Amino acid sequence: CASSLGGSYYNEQFF.